The T cell receptor (beta chain) under discussion was sequenced for a study of CD8 T cells in Susac syndrome. Overall study findings and caveats: Clonal expansion of CD8+ cells in Susac peaked in TEMRA cells (and in active patients).

A remark on this clonotype: The target antigen is unknown.

Random-hexamer reverse transcription was applied to roughly 0.45 to 1 ug RNA. Amplification of TCR beta CDR3 spanned 54 Vbeta and 13 Jbeta via immunoSEQ multiplex PCR. TCRdb re-derived calls from the immunoSEQ multiplex PCR reads in MiXCR, one entry per CDR3 protein. This table holds more than 65,000 distinct CDR3 sequences, approximately 95% found once. Each Susac syndrome patient had definite or probable disease by recently defined criteria. In contrast to the negatively isolated CD8+ and CD4+ T cells, TEMRA cells were FACS-enriched. CDR3 size: 13 residues. Germline V gene data show CDR1 as MGHRA and CDR2 as YSYEKL. V was pared by 0 bases and J by 4 bases, with 6 bases between.

V usage is TRBV4-1 and J usage is TRBJ1-2; D unclear. This TCR came from a human donor with Susac syndrome. The source material was CD8+ T cells from PBMCs. The CDR3, as DNA: TGCGCCAGCAGCCAAGATAGTGTCTATGGCTACACCTTC. It specifies CASSQDSVYGYTF.